Listed below are T cell receptor beta chains from one sample, sequenced in a study of naive and memory T cell subsets. TCRdb processed the UMI-ligation and nested PCR reads anew with MiXCR; each CDR3 protein has one entry. This repertoire shows roughly 80,000 distinct CDR3 sequences, approximately 10% found once; its top ten account for around 1.3%. Sequences were obtained from naive CD8+ T cells from blood. These receptors came from a human donor in good health. Both conserved end residues are part of each CDR3. The D gene is left open where the match is weak. Part of the rows lack a size; the others show once, few, many or a class for expanded clones.

D,V,size,J,DNA,CDR3
TRBD1,TRBV7-9,.,TRBJ2-3,TGTGCCAGCAGCTCTCGGACAGGGGATAGCACAGATACGCAGTATTTT,CASSSRTGDSTDTQYF
.,TRBV28,many,TRBJ2-4,TGTGCCAGCAGTTTAGGGCAGGGTGGCGAAAACATTCAGTACTTC,CASSLGQGGENIQYF
.,TRBV2,.,TRBJ2-1,TGTGCCAGCATGGGCAGGCCAACTGGGCAGTTCTTC,CASMGRPTGQFF
.,TRBV7-9,many,TRBJ1-3,TGTGCCAGCAGCCCACCAGGTTCTGGAAACACCATATATTTT,CASSPPGSGNTIYF
.,TRBV25-1,.,TRBJ1-6,TGTGCCAGCAGTGATCGGTATTCACCCCTCCACTTT,CASSDRYSPLHF
.,TRBV10-3,.,TRBJ1-5,TGTGCCATCAGTGAGGAATCGGGGGACGGGGAGCCCCAGCATTTT,CAISEESGDGEPQHF
.,TRBV13,.,TRBJ2-3,TGTGCCAGCAGCCCCTGGGGAAGTAGGGGTGATACAGATACGCAGTATTTT,CASSPWGSRGDTDTQYF
TRBD2,TRBV4-1,.,TRBJ2-7,TGCGCCAGCAGCCAAGATGCGGCTAGCGGGAGCGACGAGCAGTACTTC,CASSQDAASGSDEQYF
.,TRBV13,many,TRBJ2-7,TGTGCCAGCAGCCTAGGACGGTCAGGTTGGGAGCAGTACTTC,CASSLGRSGWEQYF
.,TRBV20-1,.,TRBJ2-2,TGCAGTGCTAGAACGGGCAGGGAAACCGGGGAGCTGTTTTTT,CSARTGRETGELFF
.,TRBV9,.,TRBJ1-4,TGTGCCAGCAGCGACGGACAGAAACTGTTTTTT,CASSDGQKLFF
TRBD2,TRBV29-1,.,TRBJ2-3,TGCAGCGTTGAAGATCCGGGAGGGAGGACAGATACGCAGTATTTT,CSVEDPGGRTDTQYF
.,TRBV29-1,many,TRBJ1-1,TGCAGCGTTGAACCAGGCCTGAACACTGAAGCTTTCTTT,CSVEPGLNTEAFF
.,TRBV20-1,many,TRBJ2-7,TGCAGTGCAAACCGCCGAACCTACGAGCAGTACTTC,CSANRRTYEQYF
.,TRBV5-5,.,TRBJ2-1,TGTGCCAGCAGCCCGCGCTATGAGCAGTTCTTC,CASSPRYEQFF
.,TRBV9,many,TRBJ1-2,TGTGCCAGCAGCTCCGACACAGGGCTTTCCGGGGGCTACACCTTC,CASSSDTGLSGGYTF
.,TRBV25-1,.,TRBJ2-5,TGTGCCAGCAGTGAAACGTCCGGTACGGCGCGGAGGGAGACCCAGTACTTC,CASSETSGTARRETQYF
.,TRBV14,few,TRBJ2-5,TGTGCCAGCAGCCAAGATCCACAGGTCTATGAGACCCAGTACTTC,CASSQDPQVYETQYF
TRBD2,TRBV13,.,TRBJ2-1,TGTGCCAGCAGCTTAGTTGCCAGCGGGAGGCGCGTCGGGAATGAGCAGTTCTTC,CASSLVASGRRVGNEQFF
.,TRBV6-1,.,TRBJ1-5,TGTGCCAGCAGTGAAGGTCAGGGCAATCAGCCCCAGCATTTT,CASSEGQGNQPQHF
TRBD2,TRBV4-1,few,TRBJ2-7,TGCGCCAGCAGCCACTTAGCGGGGTCCTACGAGCAGTACTTC,CASSHLAGSYEQYF
.,TRBV6-2/TRBV6-3,few,TRBJ2-7,TGTGCCAGCAGTTACGGCTGGGAGCAGTACTTC,CASSYGWEQYF
.,TRBV2,.,TRBJ1-1,TGTGCCAGCATTAGGGGGGGGACTGAAGCTTTCTTT,CASIRGGTEAFF
.,TRBV9,many,TRBJ2-5,TGTGCCAGCAGCGTAGAAGGGGAGACCCAGTACTTC,CASSVEGETQYF
TRBD1,TRBV5-1,many,TRBJ2-7,TGCGCCAGCAGCTTGAGGGACAGGAGAATCGACGAGCAGTACTTC,CASSLRDRRIDEQYF
TRBD2,TRBV27,many,TRBJ2-7,TGTGCCAGCAGCAGCGGGAAGGGGTACGAGCAGTACTTC,CASSSGKGYEQYF
.,TRBV12-3/TRBV12-4,many,TRBJ1-2,TGTGCCAGCAGTTGGACCACGGATTTAAACTATGGCTACACCTTC,CASSWTTDLNYGYTF